These 19 T cell receptor beta chains originate from one sample sequenced in a study of T-cell reconstitution after alpha-beta-depleted transplantation in children. It was with unique molecular identifiers that the TCRbeta library was prepared. TCRdb recomputed calls from the PCR reads with MiXCR, one row per CDR3 protein. This sample has about 15,000 distinct CDR3 sequences; around 5.8% occur once, and the top ten carry about 7.2%. The sequenced sample was PBMCs, obtained before TCRalphabeta/CD19-depleted stem cell transplant. Receptors originate from a boy between 10 and 17 years old with acute lymphoblastic leukemia, due to receive a stem cell transplant.

This clonotype was counted ten times or more. The chain has TRBV12-3 or TRBV12-4 and TRBJ1-6; D may be TRBD1 (5 bases). Trimming removed 4 bases from V and 9 bases from J, with 13 bases in between. There are 14 residues in the CDR3. CDR3 coding DNA: TGTGCCAGCAGTTGGGGGGGTGAGCTTTCACCCCTCCACTTT. Translation: CASSWGGELSPLHF.

This clonotype has a count of ten or more. The rearrangement uses TRBV4-3 and TRBJ1-3; D may be TRBD1 (5 bases). V was pared by 1 base and J by 3 bases, with 10 bases between. Germline V gene lookup returns CDR1 LGHNA and CDR2 YSLEER. This CDR3 has 15 residues. The CDR3, as DNA: TGCGCCAGCAGCCAAGTAGGGGTTTTTGGAAACACCATATATTTT. It codes for CASSQVGVFGNTIYF.

This clonotype ranks as medium-sized. This chain uses TRBV9 with TRBJ2-6; D call uncertain. The CDR3 is 14 amino acids. Germline CDR1 SGDLS, CDR2 YYNGEE. V dropped 4 bases and J dropped 0 bases, with 5 bases sitting between them. The CDR3 spells CASSPASGANVLTF. The DNA for the CDR3 is TGTGCCAGCAGCCCGGCCTCTGGGGCCAACGTCCTGACTTTC.

This clonotype was detected many times. This rearrangement joins TRBV12-3 or TRBV12-4 to TRBJ1-4; no firm D call. Deletions cut 3 bases from V and 8 bases from J, with 10 bases between. CDR3 size: 13 residues. CDR3 region: CASSFSRWEKLFF. The CDR3 region has the DNA TGTGCCAGCAGTTTTTCGAGGTGGGAAAAACTGTTTTTT.

V gene TRBV6-5 combines with J gene TRBJ2-6; D not resolved. There are 18 residues in the CDR3. Germline values: CDR1 MNHEY, CDR2 SVGAGI. V was clipped by 7 bases and J by 0 bases, with 19 bases between them. Here the CDR3 reads CASTLDDPRYSGANVLTF. The CDR3 coding sequence is TGTGCCAGCACCTTGGACGACCCCCGATACTCTGGGGCCAACGTCCTGACTTTC.

This clonotype is medium-sized in the sample. The rearrangement links TRBV20-1 to TRBJ2-1, with TRBD2 matching 10 bases. The germline V gene has CDR1 DFQATT and CDR2 SNEGSKA (reference sequence). CDR3 length: 18 amino acids. J lost 1 base, V lost 5 bases, and 14 bases had no gene match. DNA of the CDR3: TGCAGTGCTCCATTAAAGAAGCGGGAGGGCCTGTCCTACAATGAGCAGTTCTTC. It is translated as CSAPLKKREGLSYNEQFF.

This clonotype appeared many times. J is TRBJ1-6 and V is TRBV7-9; possibly TRBD1 for D (5 bases). This CDR3 contains 15 residues. Trimming removed 4 bases at V and 6 bases at J, with 13 bases between. Germline V gene data show CDR1 as SEHNR and CDR2 as FQNEAQ (reference sequence). CDR3 bases: TGTGCCAGCAGCTACCTGGACGGGACTAATTCACCCCTCCACTTT. Amino acid sequence: CASSYLDGTNSPLHF.

This clonotype was seen ten or more times. The chain is built from TRBV18 and TRBJ2-1; TRBD1 aligns across 9 bases. Germline V gene lookup returns CDR1 KGHSH and CDR2 LQKENI. CDR3 length: 18 amino acids. Trimming took 4 bases from V and 0 from J; bases not matched to a gene: 10. CDR3 DNA: TGTGCCAGCTCACGGAGATCGGGGACAGGGAGCTCCTACAATGAGCAGTTCTTC. It is translated as CASSRRSGTGSSYNEQFF.

By proportion, this clonotype is medium-sized. The genes are TRBV12-3 or TRBV12-4 and TRBJ1-1, with a possible D match to TRBD1 (6 bases). This CDR3 spans 12 amino acids. Trimming took 6 bases from V and 10 from J, leaving 15 bases between them. This CDR3 reads CASRLTQGGAFF. CDR3 sequence (DNA): TGTGCCAGCAGGCTAACACAGGGTGGAGCTTTCTTT.

This clonotype was counted ten times or more. The chain is built from TRBV29-1 and TRBJ2-7; D possibly matches TRBD1 or TRBD2 (5 bases each). This CDR3 is built from 12 residues. Trimming took 6 bases from V and 5 from J, leaving 14 bases between them. Germline V gene lookup returns CDR1 SQVTM and CDR2 ANQGSEA. CDR3 in amino acids: CSVYERGHEQYF. In DNA form, the CDR3 reads TGCAGCGTATACGAGAGGGGCCACGAGCAGTACTTC.

V usage is TRBV2 and J usage is TRBJ2-2, with D uncertain. Germline CDR1 and CDR2: SNHLY and FYNNEI. The CDR3 has 13 amino acids. The CDR3 loop reads CTRNAPNTGELFF. CDR3 coding DNA: TGTACCCGCAACGCACCGAACACCGGGGAGCTGTTTTTT.

This clonotype was recorded a few times. This sequence may be a read error, since a much larger clone differs from it by one base. The chain is built from TRBV5-8 and TRBJ1-6; 7 positions agree with TRBD1. This CDR3 has 13 amino acids. Germline V lookup: CDR1 SGHTS, CDR2 YDEGEE. In DNA form, the CDR3 reads TGTGCCAGCGGCTTTACAGGGGAGTCACCCCTCCACTTT. Residues: CASGFTGESPLHF.

In its sample, this clonotype was seen many times. The chain employs TRBV7-2 and TRBJ1-1; tentative D call: TRBD1 (5 bases). Trimming cost V 5 bases and J 7 bases, with 14 bases left between them. This CDR3 is built from 13 residues. The germline V gene has CDR1 SGHTA and CDR2 FQGNSA. The DNA for the CDR3 is TGTGCCAGCAGCCTCCGGGACCGAAATGAAGCTTTCTTT. Protein: CASSLRDRNEAFF.

V usage is TRBV7-9 and J usage is TRBJ2-3; 10 bases are a match to TRBD2. CDR1 is SEHNR and CDR2 is FQNEAQ in the germline V gene (reference sequence). The CDR3 covers 16 residues. After removal of 10 bases from V and 2 bases from J, the junction contained 12 bases not matched to a gene. CDR3 in DNA: TGTGCCATGGGCCCTTCGACTAGCGGGTCCACAGATACGCAGTATTTT. Translation: CAMGPSTSGSTDTQYF.

In this sample, this clonotype is medium-sized. The chain is built from TRBV20-1 and TRBJ2-3, with 9 bases identical to TRBD1. The V and J ends lost 6 bases and 2 bases, in that order; junction bases with no gene match: 9. The germline CDR1 and CDR2 sequences are DFQATT and SNEGSKA (reference sequence). This CDR3 is built from 15 residues. In DNA form, the CDR3 reads TGCAGTGCGCCCGGGGACAGGGTGTACACAGATACGCAGTATTTT. It translates to CSAPGDRVYTDTQYF.

This clonotype was counted many times. The chain is built from TRBV27 and TRBJ1-1; D is uncertain. Trimming stripped 5 bases from V and 4 bases from J, with 17 bases between. The length of the CDR3 is 15 residues. Germline loops: CDR1 MNHEY, CDR2 SMNVEV (reference sequence). CDR3 amino acids: CASSQYFVGFTEAFF. In nucleotides, the CDR3 is TGTGCCAGCAGTCAATACTTCGTGGGGTTCACTGAAGCTTTCTTT.

This clonotype has a count of ten or more. The CDR3 DNA sequence: TGTGCCAGCAGCTTCCACGGGGCGTTTAATTCACCCCTCCACTTT. Translating it yields CASSFHGAFNSPLHF. The chain employs TRBV7-9 and TRBJ1-6; D is possibly TRBD1 (5 bases). CDR3 length: 15 residues. Germline lookup yields CDR1 SEHNR and CDR2 FQNEAQ (reference sequence). V lost 3 bases and J lost 6, with 12 bases in between.

This clonotype was seen many times. The genes are TRBV5-1 and TRBJ2-3; D might be TRBD2 (7 bases). Looked up from germline, CDR1 is SGHRS and CDR2 is YFSETQ. The CDR3 has 16 amino acids. The V gene lost 7 bases and the J gene lost 7 bases, with 25 bases spanning the gap. In DNA, the CDR3 is TGCGCCAGCGGTCTCGAGGGGGGGGGGCTGTCCAATACGCAGTATTTT. Its translation: CASGLEGGGLSNTQYF.

This clonotype was observed many times. The V and J genes are TRBV7-3 and TRBJ2-5, with D hard to call. Germline V CDR1 and CDR2: SGHTA, FQGTGA. This CDR3 region has 15 residues. The ends were cut back, 5 bases at V and 2 bases at J, with 15 bases in the middle. The CDR3 here is CASSPLRGKQETQYF. As DNA, the CDR3 is TGTGCCAGCAGCCCCTTAAGAGGCAAGCAAGAGACCCAGTACTTC.